This T cell receptor beta chain derives from a study of blood T cell repertoires in COVID-19 (dated by TCRdb to 2020 to 2022). General notes on the study: Collaborator samples came from the United States, Italy and Spain and covered acute and convalescent phases of COVID-19. The material from the prospective study consisted of cDNA or gDNA derived from T cells, B-cell-depleted T cells, or PBMCs. Nearly every sample came with metadata listing a de-identified subject ID, COVID-19 status, age in years and sex. Samples came from the ongoing ImmuneRACE study (first 160 participants) plus 1,254 subjects from 6 global collaborators. The repertoires were made available in a free public database intended to serve as a resource for research on the immune response to SARS-CoV-2. Where available, HLA class I and class II types were taken from metadata supplied by the sample provider and were not determined by assay-based typing. Deeply sampled blood TCRbeta repertoires from subjects exposed to, actively infected with, or recovered from COVID-19 were included in the dataset.

TCRbeta CDR3 regions were amplified from genomic DNA using the immunoSEQ Assay, a bias-controlled multiplex PCR. In the original analysis: The number of nucleated cells in each sample was estimated by amplification of reference gene primers within the assay. To quantify the absolute abundance of each unique TCRbeta CDR3 rearrangement, sequence reads were collapsed and filtered. For each sample, productive Simpson clonality was calculated as the square root of Simpson's diversity index across productive rearrangements. Held by TCRdb, this immuneACCESS table contains in-frame sequences only and omits some clones. Under half of the omission traces to an unresolved V gene where checked; the cause of the rest is unknown. V, J and clone size derive from that table, while D and trimming were established from the DNA sequence. The sample contains about 210,000 clones, about 89% of them found a single time. Under 5.5% of the sample is taken by the ten largest.

About this clone itself: Its antigen target is currently unknown. No per-base quality is available; no much larger clone lies one base away.

What the authors observed across the whole study: The amount of clinical and demographic metadata varied by source and participant and was provided uncurated.

As encoded in the germline V gene, CDR1 is SGHRS while CDR2 is YFSETQ. Counted from cysteine to phenylalanine, this CDR3 has 15 amino acids. The kept DNA is CDR3 alone, 45 bases in frame from the first base. V loses 0 bases at its end and J loses 6 bases; junction bases beyond the gene matches: 6. The collaborating institutions used their own protocols to collect whole blood in K2EDTA tubes. Collaborator samples were shipped for TCRbeta analysis as frozen whole blood, isolated PBMCs, or DNA extracted from either sample type. This receptor chain uses TRBV5-1 and TRBJ2-1; 7 junctional bases match TRBD2. This TCR was sampled from a woman aged 35 to 49 with acute or convalescent COVID-19. Material for sequencing was peripheral blood. The CDR3: CASSLAGTTGNEQFF. The DNA sequence is TGCGCCAGCAGCTTGGCCGGGACTACGGGCAATGAGCAGTTCTTC.